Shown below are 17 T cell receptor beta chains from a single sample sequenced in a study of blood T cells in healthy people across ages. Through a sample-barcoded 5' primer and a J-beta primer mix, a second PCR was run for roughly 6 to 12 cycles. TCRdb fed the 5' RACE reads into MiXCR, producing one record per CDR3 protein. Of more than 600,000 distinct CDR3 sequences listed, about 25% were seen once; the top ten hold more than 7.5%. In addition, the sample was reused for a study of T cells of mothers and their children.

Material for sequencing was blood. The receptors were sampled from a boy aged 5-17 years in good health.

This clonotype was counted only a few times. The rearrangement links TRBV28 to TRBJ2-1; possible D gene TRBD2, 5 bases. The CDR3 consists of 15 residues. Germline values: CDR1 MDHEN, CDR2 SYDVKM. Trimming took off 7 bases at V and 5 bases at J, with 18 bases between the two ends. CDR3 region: CASTPRAVPNNEQFF. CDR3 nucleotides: TGTGCCAGCACACCGAGGGCAGTACCTAACAATGAGCAGTTCTTC.

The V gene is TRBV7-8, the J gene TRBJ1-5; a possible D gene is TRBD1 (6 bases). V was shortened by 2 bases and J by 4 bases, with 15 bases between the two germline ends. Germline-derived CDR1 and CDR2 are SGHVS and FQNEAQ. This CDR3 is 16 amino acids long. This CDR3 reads CASSLSSWTENQPQHF. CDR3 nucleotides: TGTGCCAGCAGCTTATCGTCCTGGACAGAAAATCAGCCCCAGCATTTT.

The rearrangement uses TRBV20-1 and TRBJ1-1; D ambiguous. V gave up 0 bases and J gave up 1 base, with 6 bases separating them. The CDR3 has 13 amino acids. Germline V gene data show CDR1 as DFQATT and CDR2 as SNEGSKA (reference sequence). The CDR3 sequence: CSARDGWNTEAFF. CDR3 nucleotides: TGCAGTGCTAGAGATGGATGGAACACTGAAGCTTTCTTT.

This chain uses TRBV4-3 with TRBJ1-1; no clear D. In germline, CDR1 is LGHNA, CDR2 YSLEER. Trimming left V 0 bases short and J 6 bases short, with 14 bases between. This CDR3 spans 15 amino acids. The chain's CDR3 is CASSQDYRQGAEAFF. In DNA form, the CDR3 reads TGCGCCAGCAGCCAAGATTACCGCCAAGGTGCTGAAGCTTTCTTT.

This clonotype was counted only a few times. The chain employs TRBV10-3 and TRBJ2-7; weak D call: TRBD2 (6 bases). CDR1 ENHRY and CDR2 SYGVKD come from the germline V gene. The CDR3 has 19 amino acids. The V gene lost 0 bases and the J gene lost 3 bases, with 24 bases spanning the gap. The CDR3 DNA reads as TGTGCCATCAGTGAGTCGTCGGGAGTCGGACGCAAGGGTAACTACGAGCAGTACTTC. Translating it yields CAISESSGVGRKGNYEQYF.

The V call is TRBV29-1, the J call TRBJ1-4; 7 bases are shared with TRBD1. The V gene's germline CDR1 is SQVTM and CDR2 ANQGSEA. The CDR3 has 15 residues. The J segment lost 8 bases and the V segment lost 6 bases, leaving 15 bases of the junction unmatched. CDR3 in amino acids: CSVPAVKTGPEKLFF. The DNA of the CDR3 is TGCAGCGTCCCCGCTGTCAAGACAGGGCCCGAAAAACTGTTTTTT.

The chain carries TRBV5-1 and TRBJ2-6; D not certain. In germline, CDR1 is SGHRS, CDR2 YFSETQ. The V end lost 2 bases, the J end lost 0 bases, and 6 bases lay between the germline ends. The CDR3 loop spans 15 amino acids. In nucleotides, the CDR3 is TGCGCCAGCAGCTTTTCAAACTCTGGGGCCAACGTCCTGACTTTC. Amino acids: CASSFSNSGANVLTF.

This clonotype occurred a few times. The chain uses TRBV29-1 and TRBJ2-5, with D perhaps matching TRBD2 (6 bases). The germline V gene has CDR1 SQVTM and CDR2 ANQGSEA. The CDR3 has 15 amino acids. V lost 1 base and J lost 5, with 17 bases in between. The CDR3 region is CSVEGAGSVPETQYF. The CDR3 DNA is TGCAGCGTTGAAGGCGCGGGATCGGTGCCGGAGACCCAGTACTTC. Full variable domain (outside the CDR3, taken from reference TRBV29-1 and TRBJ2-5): SAVISQKPSRDICQRGTSLTIQCQVDSQVTMMFWYRQQPGQSLTLIATANQGSEATYESGFVIDKFPISRPNLTFSTLTVSNMSPEDSSIYLCSVEGAGSVPETQYFGPGTRLLVL.

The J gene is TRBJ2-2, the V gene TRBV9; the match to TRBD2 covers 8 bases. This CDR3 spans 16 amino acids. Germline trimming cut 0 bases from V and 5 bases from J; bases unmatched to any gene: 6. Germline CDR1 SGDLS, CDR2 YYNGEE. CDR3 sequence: CASSVAGSGKTGELFF. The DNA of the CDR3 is TGTGCCAGCAGCGTAGCAGGTAGCGGGAAGACCGGGGAGCTGTTTTTT.

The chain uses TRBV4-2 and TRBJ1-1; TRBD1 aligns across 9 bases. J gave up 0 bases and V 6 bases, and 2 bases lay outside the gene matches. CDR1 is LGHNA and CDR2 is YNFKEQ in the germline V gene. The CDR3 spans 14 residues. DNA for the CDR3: TGTGCCAGCAGGACAGGGGGAATGAACACTGAAGCTTTCTTT. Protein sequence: CASRTGGMNTEAFF.

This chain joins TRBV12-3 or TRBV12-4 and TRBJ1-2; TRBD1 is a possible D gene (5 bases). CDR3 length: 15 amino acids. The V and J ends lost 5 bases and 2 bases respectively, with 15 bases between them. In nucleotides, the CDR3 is TGTGCCAGCAGTCGGCGGGGGGAATCAAACTATGGCTACACCTTC. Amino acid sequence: CASSRRGESNYGYTF.

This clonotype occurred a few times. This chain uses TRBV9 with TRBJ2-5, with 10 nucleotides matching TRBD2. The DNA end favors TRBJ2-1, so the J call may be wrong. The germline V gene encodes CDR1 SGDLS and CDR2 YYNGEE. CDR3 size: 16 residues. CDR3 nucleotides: TGTGCCAGCAGCGTAGCTGAGACTAGCGGGCTTAATGAGCAGTTCTTC. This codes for CASSVAETSGLNEQFF.

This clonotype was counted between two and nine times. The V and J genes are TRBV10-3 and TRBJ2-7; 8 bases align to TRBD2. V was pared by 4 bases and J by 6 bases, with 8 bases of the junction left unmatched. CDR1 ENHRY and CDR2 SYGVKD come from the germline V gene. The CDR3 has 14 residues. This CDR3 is CAISAPGGPTEQYF. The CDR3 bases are TGTGCCATCAGTGCCCCGGGAGGGCCCACCGAGCAGTACTTC.

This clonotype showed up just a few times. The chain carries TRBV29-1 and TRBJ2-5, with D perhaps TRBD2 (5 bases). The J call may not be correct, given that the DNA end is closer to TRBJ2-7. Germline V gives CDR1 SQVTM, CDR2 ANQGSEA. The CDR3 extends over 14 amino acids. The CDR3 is CSVEGAAEPYEQYF. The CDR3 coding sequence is TGCAGCGTTGAAGGAGCGGCAGAACCTTACGAGCAGTACTTC.

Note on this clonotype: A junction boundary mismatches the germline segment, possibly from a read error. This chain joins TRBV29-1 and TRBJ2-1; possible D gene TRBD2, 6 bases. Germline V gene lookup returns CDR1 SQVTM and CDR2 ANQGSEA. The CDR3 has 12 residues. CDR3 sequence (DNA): TGCAGCGTGACACGGGGCGGGGACGAGGCGTCCTTC. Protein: CSVTRGGDEASF.

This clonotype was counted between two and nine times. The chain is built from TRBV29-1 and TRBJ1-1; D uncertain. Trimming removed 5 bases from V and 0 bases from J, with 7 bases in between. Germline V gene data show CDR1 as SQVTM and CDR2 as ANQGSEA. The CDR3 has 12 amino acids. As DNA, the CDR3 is TGCAGCGTTCGCATGATGAACACTGAAGCTTTCTTT. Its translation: CSVRMMNTEAFF.

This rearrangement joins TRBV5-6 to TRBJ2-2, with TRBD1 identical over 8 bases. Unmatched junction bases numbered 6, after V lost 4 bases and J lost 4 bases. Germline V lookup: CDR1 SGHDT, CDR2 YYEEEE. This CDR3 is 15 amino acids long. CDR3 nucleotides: TGTGCCAGCAGCCCAGCGACAGGGGTCACCGGGGAGCTGTTTTTT. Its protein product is CASSPATGVTGELFF.